This T cell receptor (beta chain) emerged from a study of regulatory T cells in long-lasting Graves disease. Described time point: persistent/refractory GD, antithyroid drugs over 5 years with positive TRAb. Generation of the TCR library employed RNA extracted from PBMCs. This clonotype was seen many times. With iRepertoire HTBI primers and Arm-PCR of CDR3 regions, TCR beta libraries were built. TCRdb reprocessed the multiplex PCR reads via MiXCR and lists one record per CDR3 protein. The profile shows 400,000 to 500,000 distinct CDR3 sequences, less than 25% of them singletons. Here the sequenced sample was peripheral blood mononuclear cells (PBMCs), taken when the disease was refractory, from a patient treated with antithyroid drugs. This sequence originates from a female donor with Graves disease.

For the CDR3, the DNA is TGTGCCAGCAGTGGGGGACAGGCCATGGGGACCCAGTACTTC. Amino acid sequence: CASSGGQAMGTQYF. V gene TRBV2 combines with J gene TRBJ2-5, with 8 bases that match TRBD1. The CDR3 runs to 14 residues. Losses at the gene ends were 4 bases for V and 7 bases for J; bases not matched to a gene: 8. Germline-derived CDR1 and CDR2 are SNHLY and FYNNEI.